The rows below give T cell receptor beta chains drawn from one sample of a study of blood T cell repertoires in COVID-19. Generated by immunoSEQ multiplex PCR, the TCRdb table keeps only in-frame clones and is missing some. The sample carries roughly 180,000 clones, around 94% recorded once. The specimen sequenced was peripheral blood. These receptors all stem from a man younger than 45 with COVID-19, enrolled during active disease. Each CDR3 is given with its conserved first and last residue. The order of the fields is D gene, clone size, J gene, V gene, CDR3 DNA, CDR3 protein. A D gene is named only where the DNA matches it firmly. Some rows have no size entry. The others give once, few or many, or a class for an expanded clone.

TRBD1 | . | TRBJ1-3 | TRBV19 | TGTGCCAGTAGGATTGACAGGGGTGGAAACACCATATATTTT | CASRIDRGGNTIYF
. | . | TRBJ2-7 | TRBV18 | TGTGCCAGCTCACCACCTCCAGGGTACTACGAGCAGTACTTC | CASSPPPGYYEQYF
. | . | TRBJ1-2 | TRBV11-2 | TGTGCCAGCAGCTCTAACGACATGCCCTATGGCTACACCTTC | CASSSNDMPYGYTF
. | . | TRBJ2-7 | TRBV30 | TGTGCCTGGGATACTAGGAACTCCTACGAGCAGTACTTC | CAWDTRNSYEQYF
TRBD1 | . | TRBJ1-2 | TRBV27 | TGTGCCAGCAGTCGGGACAGCGAATATGGCTACACCTTC | CASSRDSEYGYTF
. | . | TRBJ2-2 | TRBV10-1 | TGCGCCAGCAGCAGGGGTAACACCGGGGAGCTGTTTTTT | CASSRGNTGELFF
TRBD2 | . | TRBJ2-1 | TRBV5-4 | TGTGCCAGCAGCCCGGAACTAGCGGGGGGGCCAAAAAATGAGCAGTTCTTC | CASSPELAGGPKNEQFF
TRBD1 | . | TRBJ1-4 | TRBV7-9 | TGTGCCACTGAGAAAGACAGGGATAATGAAAAACTGTTTTTT | CATEKDRDNEKLFF
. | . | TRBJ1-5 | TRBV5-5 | TGTGCCAGCAGCTTGTTTGATGAGGGTCAGGGCAATCAGCCCCAGCATTTT | CASSLFDEGQGNQPQHF
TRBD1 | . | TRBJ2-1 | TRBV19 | TGTGCCAGTAGTGGGTCAGGGGGCAAGGATGAGCAGTTCTTC | CASSGSGGKDEQFF
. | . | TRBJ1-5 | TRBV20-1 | TGCAGTGCTAGTGGTCCGCTGCGTCAGCCCCAGCATTTT | CSASGPLRQPQHF
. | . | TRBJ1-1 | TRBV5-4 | TGTGCCAGCAGTTCGAACACAGGGATGCACACTGAAGCTTTCTTT | CASSSNTGMHTEAFF
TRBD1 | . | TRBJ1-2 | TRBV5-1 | TGCGCCAGCAGCTTGGACAGGGGGACTAACTATGGCTACACCTTC | CASSLDRGTNYGYTF
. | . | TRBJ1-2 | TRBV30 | TGTGCCTGGAGTGTGTCTCCTAACTATGGCTACACCTTC | CAWSVSPNYGYTF
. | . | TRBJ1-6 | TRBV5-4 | TGTGCCAGCAGCGCCAGGGTGGAGAATTCACCCCTCCACTTT | CASSARVENSPLHF
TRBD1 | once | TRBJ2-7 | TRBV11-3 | TGTGCCAGCAGCTTAATCGGGACAGGGGTGGAGGAGCAGTACTTC | CASSLIGTGVEEQYF
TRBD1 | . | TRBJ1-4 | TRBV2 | TGTGCCAGCAGTCAATACAGGGGCACTAATGAAAAACTGTTTTTT | CASSQYRGTNEKLFF
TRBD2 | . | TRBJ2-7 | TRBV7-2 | TGTGCCAGCAGCTTAGCCAGCGGGGGACTCTACGAGCAGTACTTC | CASSLASGGLYEQYF
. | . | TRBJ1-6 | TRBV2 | TGTGCCGGGTCCGACAGGAGCAATTCACCCCTCCACTTT | CAGSDRSNSPLHF
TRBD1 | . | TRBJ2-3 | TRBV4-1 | TGCGCCAGCAGACCTCACAGGGGGCCTAGCACAGATACGCAGTATTTT | CASRPHRGPSTDTQYF
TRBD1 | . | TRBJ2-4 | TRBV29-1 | TGCAGCGTTGACTCATCCGGGACAGGGGGAATGCAGTACTTC | CSVDSSGTGGMQYF
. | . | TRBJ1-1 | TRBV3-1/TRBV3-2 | TGTGCCAGCAGCCAAGGGATGACAGAGAACACTGAAGCTTTCTTT | CASSQGMTENTEAFF
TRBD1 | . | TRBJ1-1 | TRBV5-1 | TGCGCCAGCAGCCCGGGACAGGCTGCGGCTGAAGCTTTCTTT | CASSPGQAAAEAFF
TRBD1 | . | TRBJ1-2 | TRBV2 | TGTGCCAGCAGTGTGGAGGGGGCCAACTATGGCTACACCTTC | CASSVEGANYGYTF
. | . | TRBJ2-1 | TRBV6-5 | TGTGCCAGCAGTTACTCGTCGGGTTCTCGCGAGCAGTTCTTC | CASSYSSGSREQFF
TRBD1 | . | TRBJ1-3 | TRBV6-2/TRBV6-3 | TGTGCCAGCAGTTCCATCCGGGACAGGGGACCCCCTTTCTCTGGAAACACCATATATTTT | CASSSIRDRGPPFSGNTIYF
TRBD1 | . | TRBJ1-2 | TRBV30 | TGTGCCTGGAGTGCCTGGACAGGGGTAGATGGCTACACCTTC | CAWSAWTGVDGYTF
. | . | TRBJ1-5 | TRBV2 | TGTGCCAGCAGATCCGGGACAAGGGAATGGCCCCAGCATTTT | CASRSGTREWPQHF
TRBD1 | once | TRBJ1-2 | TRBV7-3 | TGTGCCAGCAGCAACGTGGACAGGCCATATGGCTACACCTTC | CASSNVDRPYGYTF
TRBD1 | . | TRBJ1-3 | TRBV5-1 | TGCGCCAGCAGCTTGGACAGGGGAGGAGGTGGAAACACCATATATTTT | CASSLDRGGGGNTIYF
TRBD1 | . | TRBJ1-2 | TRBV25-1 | TGTGCCAGCAGTGGACAGGGAGCTAACCCCTATGGCTACACCTTC | CASSGQGANPYGYTF
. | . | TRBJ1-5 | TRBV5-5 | TGTGCCAGCAGCCCCGAGGGGGTGATTAGCAATCAGCCCCAGCATTTT | CASSPEGVISNQPQHF
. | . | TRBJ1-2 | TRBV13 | TGTGCCAGCAGCGATGAAAGTGGCGGCTACACCTTC | CASSDESGGYTF
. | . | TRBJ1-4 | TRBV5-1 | TGCGCCAGCAGCTTGACGGTTGCAACTAATGAAAAACTGTTTTTT | CASSLTVATNEKLFF